This T cell receptor beta chain was recorded in a study of T cell responses to AZD1222 COVID-19 vaccine. Study observations and caveats: As reported, nearly half of all spike-specific TCRs target variant regions that are unmutated. Spike-specific TCRs gained breadth and depth after people received two AZD1222 doses. Spike as a whole was targeted by vaccine-associated CD4 TCRs, dominant at 160-218 and 743-854. Donors in the cohort were predominantly white British and more often female, and clonal diversity was possibly underestimated.

In the case of this clone: Its antigen is unknown.

Germline CDR1 is LNHDA and CDR2 is SQIVND (reference sequence). This CDR3 is built from 14 residues. J was trimmed by 9 bases and V by 9 bases; bases with no gene match: 12. Sequencing was performed with immunoSEQ multiplex PCR; in TCRdb, only in-frame clones are kept and a portion is missing. The data hold approximately 120,000 clones, with around nine tenths observed a single time. The J gene is TRBJ2-1, the V gene TRBV19; TRBD2 agrees at 9 bases. This specimen was peripheral blood, taken on day 0 of AZD1222 vaccination. This receptor was identified in an adult in good health. CDR3 nucleotides: TGTGCCAGCCGTAATAGCGGGAGTATCGGTGAGCAGTTCTTC. This codes for CASRNSGSIGEQFF.